This T cell receptor beta chain derives from a study of HIV-infected patients and healthy controls. TCRdb itself ran the 5' RACE reads through MiXCR, one entry per CDR3 protein. The data show roughly 20,000 distinct CDR3 sequences, around a fifth seen once. The V gene's germline CDR1 is SGHVS and CDR2 FQNEAQ. There are 12 residues in the CDR3. The germline V and J ends were trimmed by 4 bases and 4 bases, with 8 bases remaining between them. The source material was CD8+ T cells from blood. The TCR sequence derives from a human donor in good health. The chain carries TRBV7-8 and TRBJ2-7; D gene ambiguous. CDR3 in amino acids: CASSSATYEQYF. CDR3 in DNA: TGTGCCAGCAGCTCGGCTACTTACGAGCAGTACTTC.